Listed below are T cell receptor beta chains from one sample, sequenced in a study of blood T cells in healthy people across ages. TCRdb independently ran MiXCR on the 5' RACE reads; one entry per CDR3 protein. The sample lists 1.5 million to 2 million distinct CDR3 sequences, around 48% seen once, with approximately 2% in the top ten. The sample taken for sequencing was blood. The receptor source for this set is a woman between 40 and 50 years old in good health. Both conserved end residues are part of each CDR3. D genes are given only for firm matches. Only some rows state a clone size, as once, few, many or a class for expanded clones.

CDR3: CASSVNQGTDTQYF
DNA: TGTGCCAGCAGCGTAAATCAGGGTACAGATACGCAGTATTTT
V: TRBV9
J: TRBJ2-3
size: -
D: -
length: 14

CDR3: CSAGGAGNQPQHF
DNA: TGCAGTGCGGGGGGGGCGGGCAATCAGCCCCAGCATTTT
V: TRBV20-1
J: TRBJ1-5
size: -
D: -
length: 13

CDR3: CASGFDRGRVSVYGYTF
DNA: TGTGCCAGCGGGTTCGACAGGGGGCGTGTTAGCGTATATGGCTACACCTTC
V: TRBV27
J: TRBJ1-2
size: -
D: TRBD1
length: 17

CDR3: CASITREYNEQYF
DNA: TGTGCCAGCATCACCAGGGAATACAATGAGCAGTACTTC
V: TRBV7-2
J: TRBJ2-7
size: -
D: -
length: 13

CDR3: CASSATSGLAAQYF
DNA: TGTGCCAGCAGCGCAACCAGCGGACTAGCGGCGCAGTATTTT
V: TRBV9
J: TRBJ2-3
size: few
D: TRBD2
length: 14

CDR3: CASSLGGQTQYF
DNA: TGTGCCAGCAGCCTTGGTGGTCAGACCCAGTACTTC
V: TRBV11-2
J: TRBJ2-5
size: few
D: -
length: 12

CDR3: CSARKSQSPAGYTF
DNA: TGCAGTGCTCGTAAAAGCCAAAGCCCGGCTGGCTACACCTTC
V: TRBV20-1
J: TRBJ1-2
size: few
D: -
length: 14

CDR3: CASSVGLSEETQYF
DNA: TGTGCCAGCAGCGTAGGACTGTCAGAAGAGACCCAGTACTTC
V: TRBV9
J: TRBJ2-5
size: few
D: -
length: 14

CDR3: CASSQGVSVGQETQYF
DNA: TGTGCCAGCAGCCAAGGGGTCAGCGTTGGCCAAGAGACCCAGTACTTC
V: TRBV4-2
J: TRBJ2-5
size: -
D: -
length: 16

CDR3: CASSLDVGSPYEQYF
DNA: TGCGCCAGCAGCTTGGATGTGGGGTCCCCCTACGAGCAGTACTTC
V: TRBV5-1
J: TRBJ2-7
size: few
D: -
length: 15

CDR3: CASSPRWGQADTQYF
DNA: TGTGCCAGCAGCCCGAGGTGGGGGCAGGCAGATACGCAGTATTTT
V: TRBV7-9
J: TRBJ2-3
size: -
D: -
length: 15

CDR3: CSVVAGESTDTQYF
DNA: TGCAGCGTTGTGGCCGGGGAAAGCACAGATACGCAGTATTTT
V: TRBV29-1
J: TRBJ2-3
size: -
D: -
length: 14

CDR3: CASSPRLSVPGEQFF
DNA: TGCGCCAGCAGTCCAAGATTAAGTGTACCGGGTGAGCAGTTCTTC
V: TRBV4-3
J: TRBJ2-1
size: -
D: -
length: 15

CDR3: CSVSSDTQYF
DNA: TGCAGCGTCTCCTCAGATACGCAGTATTTT
V: TRBV29-1
J: TRBJ2-3
size: few
D: -
length: 10

CDR3: CATARTGADYGYTF
DNA: TGTGCCACGGCTAGGACAGGGGCAGACTATGGCTACACCTTC
V: TRBV6-1
J: TRBJ1-2
size: -
D: TRBD1
length: 14

CDR3: CASSARDSLQETQYF
DNA: TGTGCCAGCAGTGCTCGGGACAGCCTCCAAGAGACCCAGTACTTC
V: TRBV9
J: TRBJ2-5
size: few
D: TRBD1
length: 15

CDR3: CATDGLPNEKLFF
DNA: TGTGCCACCGACGGGTTACCTAATGAAAAACTGTTTTTT
V: TRBV2
J: TRBJ1-4
size: -
D: -
length: 13

CDR3: CSARTGGNYGYTF
DNA: TGCAGCGCCAGGACAGGGGGCAACTATGGCTACACCTTC
V: TRBV20-1
J: TRBJ1-2
size: many
D: TRBD1
length: 13

CDR3: CASSLPGQGRRNEQYF
DNA: TGTGCCAGCAGTCTACCGGGACAGGGACGACGCAATGAGCAGTACTTC
V: TRBV7-2
J: TRBJ2-5
size: -
D: TRBD1
length: 16

CDR3: CASSHTQGLAGGFGYNEQFF
DNA: TGCGCCAGCAGCCACACCCAGGGACTAGCGGGGGGGTTCGGGTACAATGAGCAGTTCTTC
V: TRBV4-1
J: TRBJ2-1
size: few
D: TRBD2
length: 20

CDR3: CASKEGSYEQYF
DNA: TGTGCCAGCAAGGAGGGATCCTACGAGCAGTACTTC
V: TRBV27
J: TRBJ2-7
size: -
D: -
length: 12

CDR3: CASSYSIGTGNNEQFF
DNA: TGTGCCAGCAGTTACTCGATTGGTACAGGGAACAATGAGCAGTTCTTC
V: TRBV6-5
J: TRBJ2-1
size: -
D: -
length: 16

CDR3: CASSLGSQARGRYNEQFF
DNA: TGTGCCAGCAGCTTAGGAAGTCAGGCTCGGGGACGCTACAATGAGCAGTTCTTC
V: TRBV7-2
J: TRBJ2-1
size: -
D: -
length: 18

CDR3: CATSRASRGGWTQYF
DNA: TGTGCCACCAGCAGAGCCTCAAGGGGGGGGTGGACCCAGTACTTC
V: TRBV15
J: TRBJ2-5
size: -
D: -
length: 15

CDR3: CAISRGTGYEQYF
DNA: TGTGCCATCAGCCGCGGGACGGGCTACGAGCAGTACTTC
V: TRBV10-3
J: TRBJ2-7
size: -
D: -
length: 13

CDR3: CSATHNIGGARETQYF
DNA: TGCAGTGCCACTCACAACATAGGGGGGGCACGAGAGACCCAGTACTTC
V: TRBV20-1
J: TRBJ2-5
size: -
D: -
length: 16

CDR3: CASGEGDIEQYF
DNA: TGTGCCAGCGGGGAGGGGGATATCGAGCAGTACTTC
V: TRBV2
J: TRBJ2-7
size: once
D: -
length: 12

CDR3: CASRAGTVTNYGYTF
DNA: TGTGCCAGCAGGGCCGGGACAGTAACTAACTATGGCTACACCTTC
V: TRBV28
J: TRBJ1-2
size: once
D: TRBD1
length: 15

CDR3: CASSNRPPNTGELFF
DNA: TGTGCCAGCAGCAACCGGCCGCCTAACACCGGGGAGCTGTTTTTT
V: TRBV7-2
J: TRBJ2-2
size: few
D: -
length: 15

CDR3: CASSQGWDQPQHF
DNA: TGCGCCAGCAGCCAAGGTTGGGATCAGCCCCAGCATTTT
V: TRBV4-3
J: TRBJ1-5
size: -
D: -
length: 13

CDR3: CSARGGSGASSYNEQFF
DNA: TGCAGTGCTAGAGGGGGGTCCGGGGCTAGCTCCTACAATGAGCAGTTCTTC
V: TRBV20-1
J: TRBJ2-1
size: -
D: -
length: 17

CDR3: CASSLGAGINNEQFF
DNA: TGTGCCAGCAGTTTAGGGGCAGGGATCAACAATGAGCAGTTCTTC
V: TRBV12-3/TRBV12-4
J: TRBJ2-1
size: -
D: -
length: 15

CDR3: CASSWDRLNNSPLHF
DNA: TGTGCCAGCAGTTGGGACAGGCTGAATAATTCACCCCTCCACTTT
V: TRBV27
J: TRBJ1-6
size: -
D: TRBD1
length: 15

CDR3: CASSLGPEAYEQYF
DNA: TGTGCCAGCAGCTTAGGGCCTGAAGCCTACGAGCAGTACTTC
V: TRBV7-6
J: TRBJ2-7
size: -
D: -
length: 14

CDR3: CASSLVGGKSSYNEQFF
DNA: TGTGCCAGCAGCTTAGTGGGCGGAAAGAGCTCCTACAATGAGCAGTTCTTC
V: TRBV7-9
J: TRBJ2-1
size: few
D: -
length: 17

CDR3: CASSFGGLGGNSGANVLTF
DNA: TGTGCCAGCAGTTTTGGGGGGCTAGGGGGAAACTCTGGGGCCAACGTCCTGACTTTC
V: TRBV12-3/TRBV12-4
J: TRBJ2-6
size: -
D: -
length: 19

CDR3: CSVEGGTQETQYF
DNA: TGCAGCGTTGAAGGAGGTACGCAAGAGACCCAGTACTTC
V: TRBV29-1
J: TRBJ2-5
size: few
D: -
length: 13

CDR3: CASSRARGSYEQYF
DNA: TGCGCCAGCAGCCGGGCGAGGGGATCCTACGAGCAGTACTTC
V: TRBV4-3
J: TRBJ2-7
size: few
D: -
length: 14

CDR3: CASSQGQYQETQYF
DNA: TGCGCCAGCAGCCAAGGACAGTACCAAGAGACCCAGTACTTC
V: TRBV5-1
J: TRBJ2-5
size: -
D: -
length: 14

CDR3: CASSGGLAGTGYNEQFF
DNA: TGCGCCAGCAGCGGTGGACTAGCGGGGACTGGCTACAATGAGCAGTTCTTC
V: TRBV5-1
J: TRBJ2-1
size: -
D: TRBD2
length: 17

CDR3: CASSYSNTSVYEQYF
DNA: TGTGCCAGCAGTTACTCGAATACTAGCGTCTACGAGCAGTACTTC
V: TRBV6-2/TRBV6-3
J: TRBJ2-7
size: once
D: TRBD2
length: 15

CDR3: CSARLLAGGRNEQFF
DNA: TGCAGTGCTAGACTACTAGCGGGGGGGCGAAATGAGCAGTTCTTC
V: TRBV20-1
J: TRBJ2-1
size: -
D: TRBD2
length: 15

CDR3: CASSLEGGETQFF
DNA: TGCGCCAGCAGCTTGGAAGGGGGGGAGACCCAGTTCTTC
V: TRBV5-1
J: TRBJ2-1
size: -
D: -
length: 13

CDR3: CASSLGTDYEQYF
DNA: TGTGCCAGCAGCTTAGGGACAGACTACGAGCAGTACTTC
V: TRBV12-3/TRBV12-4
J: TRBJ2-7
size: many
D: TRBD1
length: 13

CDR3: CASSVVGGGRDTDTQYF
DNA: TGTGCCAGCAGCGTAGTAGGCGGGGGGCGCGATACAGATACGCAGTATTTT
V: TRBV9
J: TRBJ2-3
size: -
D: TRBD2
length: 17

CDR3: CASSVVEGTYNEQFF
DNA: TGTGCCAGCAGCGTAGTGGAGGGGACCTACAATGAGCAGTTCTTC
V: TRBV9
J: TRBJ2-1
size: -
D: -
length: 15

CDR3: CSAEPGSDTQYF
DNA: TGCAGTGCGGAGCCAGGGTCAGATACGCAGTATTTT
V: TRBV20-1
J: TRBJ2-3
size: few
D: -
length: 12

CDR3: CASSLVEGGRQFF
DNA: TGTGCCAGCAGCTTAGTGGAGGGGGGTCGGCAGTTCTTC
V: TRBV11-2
J: TRBJ2-1
size: -
D: -
length: 13

CDR3: CASVGPSSYNEQFF
DNA: TGTGCCAGCGTTGGGCCTTCCTCCTACAATGAGCAGTTCTTC
V: TRBV28
J: TRBJ2-1
size: -
D: -
length: 14

CDR3: CASSQEGSSSTDTQYF
DNA: TGCGCCAGCAGCCAAGAGGGGTCTAGTAGCACAGATACGCAGTATTTT
V: TRBV4-3
J: TRBJ2-3
size: -
D: -
length: 16

CDR3: CASQASGANVLTF
DNA: TGTGCCAGCCAGGCGAGCGGGGCCAACGTCCTGACTTTC
V: TRBV28
J: TRBJ2-6
size: few
D: -
length: 13

CDR3: CSVWATGQANYGYTF
DNA: TGCAGCGTTTGGGCAACGGGACAGGCTAACTATGGCTACACCTTC
V: TRBV29-1
J: TRBJ1-2
size: -
D: TRBD1
length: 15

CDR3: CASSQESIGLAKSYEQYF
DNA: TGCGCCAGCAGCCAAGAAAGTATCGGGCTAGCGAAATCATACGAGCAGTACTTC
V: TRBV4-3
J: TRBJ2-7
size: few
D: -
length: 18

CDR3: CASSPGGVLGVNEQFF
DNA: TGTGCCAGCAGCCCGGGGGGGGTCCTAGGGGTCAATGAGCAGTTCTTC
V: TRBV9
J: TRBJ2-1
size: -
D: TRBD2
length: 16

CDR3: CSAPRSGVNTEAFF
DNA: TGCAGTGCACCGAGGTCCGGGGTTAACACTGAAGCTTTCTTT
V: TRBV20-1
J: TRBJ1-1
size: -
D: -
length: 14

CDR3: CAGSLGARGYTF
DNA: TGTGCCGGCAGTTTGGGGGCGCGGGGCTACACCTTC
V: TRBV12-3/TRBV12-4
J: TRBJ1-2
size: once
D: -
length: 12

CDR3: CASSYDSMGDYEQYF
DNA: TGTGCCAGCAGTTATGATAGCATGGGGGACTACGAGCAGTACTTC
V: TRBV6-2/TRBV6-3
J: TRBJ2-7
size: -
D: -
length: 15

CDR3: CASDRDRGYEQYF
DNA: TGTGCCAGCGACCGGGACAGGGGCTACGAGCAGTACTTC
V: TRBV6-2/TRBV6-3
J: TRBJ2-7
size: -
D: TRBD1
length: 13

CDR3: CSAASVEGSYNEQYF
DNA: TGCAGTGCTGCTAGCGTCGAGGGCTCCTACAATGAGCAGTACTTC
V: TRBV20-1
J: TRBJ2-7
size: -
D: -
length: 15

CDR3: CSAGTMISPLHF
DNA: TGCAGTGCTGGGACTATGATTTCACCCCTCCACTTT
V: TRBV20-1
J: TRBJ1-6
size: few
D: -
length: 12